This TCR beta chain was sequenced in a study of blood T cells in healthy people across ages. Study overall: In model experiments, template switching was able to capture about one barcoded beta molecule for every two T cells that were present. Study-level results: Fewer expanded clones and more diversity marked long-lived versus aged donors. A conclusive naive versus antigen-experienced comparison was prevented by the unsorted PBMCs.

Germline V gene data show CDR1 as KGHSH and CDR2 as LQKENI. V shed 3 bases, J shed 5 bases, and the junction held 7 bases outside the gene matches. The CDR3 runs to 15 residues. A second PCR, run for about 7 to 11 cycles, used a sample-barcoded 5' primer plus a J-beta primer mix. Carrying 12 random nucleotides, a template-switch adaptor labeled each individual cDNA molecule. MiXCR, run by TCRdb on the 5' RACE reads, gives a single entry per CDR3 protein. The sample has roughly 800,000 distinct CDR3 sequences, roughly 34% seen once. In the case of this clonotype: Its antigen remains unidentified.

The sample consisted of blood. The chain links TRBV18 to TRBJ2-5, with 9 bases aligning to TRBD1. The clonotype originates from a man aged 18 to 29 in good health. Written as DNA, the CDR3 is TGTGCCAGCTCACCTAACAGGGGGCTAGGGGAGACCCAGTACTTC. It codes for CASSPNRGLGETQYF.